The text below deals with one T cell receptor (beta chain). The antigen remains unidentified. This specimen comes from a study of T cell responses to AZD1222 COVID-19 vaccine. Notes on the study in general: Of the AZD1222 recipients, only six or seven were seropositive at baseline.

The CDR3 runs to 12 residues. V was cut by 2 bases and J by 5 bases, with 6 bases left in between. Libraries were prepared by immunoSEQ multiplex PCR; TCRdb keeps only in-frame clonotypes and omits some of them. The sample has tens of thousands of clones, about 90% seen once. The sequenced sample was peripheral blood, obtained 28 days after the second dose of the MenACWY control vaccine. This chain joins TRBV12-3 or TRBV12-4 and TRBJ1-1; D gene ambiguous. The source is an adult who received the MenACWY meningococcal vaccine as a control. CDR3: CASSLTRTEAFF. The CDR3, as DNA: TGTGCCAGCAGTTTAACGCGTACTGAAGCTTTCTTT.